This TCR beta chain is drawn from a study of blood T cells in healthy people across ages. This CDR3 is 15 amino acids long. The V gene lost 1 base and the J gene lost 6 bases, with 13 bases spanning the gap. Per the germline V gene, CDR1 is LGHNA and CDR2 is YSLEER. Sample-barcoded 5' priming and a J-beta primer mix drove a second PCR of about 7 to 11 cycles. TCRdb passed the 5' RACE reads through MiXCR, listing each CDR3 protein once. The top ten clones hold more than 15% of a sample with some 640,000 distinct CDR3 sequences, about 28% of them seen once. This clonotype was recorded a few times. This receptor was obtained from a woman aged 80 or older in good health. Source material: blood. The genes are TRBV4-3 and TRBJ1-5, with a tentative D call TRBD1 (5 bases). The CDR3 bases are TGCGCCAGCAGCCAAGGTCTTCACGGGGGTCAGCCCCAGCATTTT. It codes for CASSQGLHGGQPQHF.